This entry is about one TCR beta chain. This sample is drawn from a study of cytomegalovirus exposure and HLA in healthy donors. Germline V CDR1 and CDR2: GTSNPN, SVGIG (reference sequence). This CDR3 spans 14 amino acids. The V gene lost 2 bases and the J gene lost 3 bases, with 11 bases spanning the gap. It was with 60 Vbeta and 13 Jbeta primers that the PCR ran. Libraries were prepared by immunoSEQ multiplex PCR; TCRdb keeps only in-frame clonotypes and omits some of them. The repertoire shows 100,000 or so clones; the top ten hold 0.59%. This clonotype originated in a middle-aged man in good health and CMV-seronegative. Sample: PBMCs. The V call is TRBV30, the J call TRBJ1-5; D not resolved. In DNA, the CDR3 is TGTGCCTGGAGTACCTCTCGGGTCAATCAGCCCCAGCATTTT. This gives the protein CAWSTSRVNQPQHF. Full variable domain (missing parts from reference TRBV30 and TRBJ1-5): SQTIHQWPATLVQPVGSPLSLECTVEGTSNPNLYWYRQAAGRGLQLLFYSVGIGQISSEVPQNLSASRPQDRQFILSSKKLLLSDSGFYLCAWSTSRVNQPQHFGDGTRLSIL.